The clone carrying this T cell receptor beta chain has a handful of counts. What it binds is unknown. TCRdb recomputed calls from the reads with MiXCR, one row per CDR3 protein. The table lists fewer than 850,000 distinct CDR3 sequences, roughly 28% of them singletons. This sample was included in a study of T cell repertoires in cytomegalovirus infection. CDR1 is SGHNT, CDR2 YENEEA, per germline. The CDR3 has 15 amino acids. Trimming cost V 5 bases and J 0 bases, with 11 bases left between them. The specimen was cultured CD8+ T cells from PBMCs, collected from culture after CMV antigen stimulation. The sequence derives from a human donor in good health (CMV status not recorded). Some clones in this sample may be carry-over from other donors' samples. The V gene is TRBV11-3, the J gene TRBJ1-3; D may be TRBD1 (5 bases). Written as DNA, the CDR3 is TGTGCCAGCAGCCTTAGTGGGACCTCTGGAAACACCATATATTTT. As protein: CASSLSGTSGNTIYF.